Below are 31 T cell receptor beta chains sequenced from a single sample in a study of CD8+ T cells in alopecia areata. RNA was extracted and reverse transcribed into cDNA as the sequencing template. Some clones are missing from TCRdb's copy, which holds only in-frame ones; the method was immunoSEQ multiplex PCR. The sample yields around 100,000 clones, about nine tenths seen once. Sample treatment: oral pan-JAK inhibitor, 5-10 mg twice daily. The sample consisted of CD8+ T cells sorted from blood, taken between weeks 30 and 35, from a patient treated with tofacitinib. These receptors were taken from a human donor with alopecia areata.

CDR3 nucleotide sequence: TGTGCCAGCTCACCGTCCTACAGGGGAGGGGATACCTACGAGCAGTACTTC. Translated, it gives CASSPSYRGGDTYEQYF. The chain has TRBV18 and TRBJ2-7; D possibly matches TRBD1 or TRBD2 (7 bases each). The CDR3 spans 17 residues. The ends were cut back, 3 bases at V and 2 bases at J, with 20 bases in the middle. Germline lookup yields CDR1 KGHSH and CDR2 LQKENI. Supplemented by reference TRBV18 and TRBJ2-7, the full variable domain reads NAGVMQNPRHLVRRRGQEARLRCSPMKGHSHVYWYRQLPEEGLKFMVYLQKENIIDESGMPKERFSAEFPKEGPSILRIQQVVRGDSAAYFCASSPSYRGGDTYEQYFGPGTRLTVT.

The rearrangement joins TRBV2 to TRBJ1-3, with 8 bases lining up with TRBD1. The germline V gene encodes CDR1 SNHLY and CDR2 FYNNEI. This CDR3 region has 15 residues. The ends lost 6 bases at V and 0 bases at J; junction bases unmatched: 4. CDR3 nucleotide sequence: TGTGCCAGCAGGGACAGGGTAACCTCTGGAAACACCATATATTTT. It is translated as CASRDRVTSGNTIYF.

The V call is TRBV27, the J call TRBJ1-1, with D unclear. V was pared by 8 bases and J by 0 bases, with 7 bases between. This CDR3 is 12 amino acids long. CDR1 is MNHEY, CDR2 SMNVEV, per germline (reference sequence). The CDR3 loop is CASRRMNTEAFF. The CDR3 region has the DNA TGTGCCAGCCGACGAATGAACACTGAAGCTTTCTTT.

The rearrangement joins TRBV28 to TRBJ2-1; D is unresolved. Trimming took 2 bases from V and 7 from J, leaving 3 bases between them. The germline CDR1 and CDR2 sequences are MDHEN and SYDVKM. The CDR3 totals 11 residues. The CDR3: CASSLINEQFF. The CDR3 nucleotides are TGTGCCAGCAGTTTAATAAATGAGCAGTTCTTC.

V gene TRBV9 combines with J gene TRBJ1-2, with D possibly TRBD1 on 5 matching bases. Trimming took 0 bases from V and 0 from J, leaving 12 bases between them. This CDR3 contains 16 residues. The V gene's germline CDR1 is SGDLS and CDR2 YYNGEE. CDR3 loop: CASSVARQGANYGYTF. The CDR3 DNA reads TGTGCCAGCAGCGTAGCTAGGCAGGGAGCTAACTATGGCTACACCTTC.

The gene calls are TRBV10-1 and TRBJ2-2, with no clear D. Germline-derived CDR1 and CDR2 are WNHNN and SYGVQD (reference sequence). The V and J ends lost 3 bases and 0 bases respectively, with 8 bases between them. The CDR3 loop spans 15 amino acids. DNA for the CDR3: TGCGCCAGCAGTGAACAGCCTGCGAACACCGGGGAGCTGTTTTTT. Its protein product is CASSEQPANTGELFF.

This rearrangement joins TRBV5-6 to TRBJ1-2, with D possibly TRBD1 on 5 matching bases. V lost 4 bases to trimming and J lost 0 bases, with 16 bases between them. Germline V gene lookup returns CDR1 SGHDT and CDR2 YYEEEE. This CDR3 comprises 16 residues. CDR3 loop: CASSRITGLANYGYTF. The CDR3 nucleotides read TGTGCCAGCAGCAGAATCACAGGACTAGCTAACTATGGCTACACCTTC.

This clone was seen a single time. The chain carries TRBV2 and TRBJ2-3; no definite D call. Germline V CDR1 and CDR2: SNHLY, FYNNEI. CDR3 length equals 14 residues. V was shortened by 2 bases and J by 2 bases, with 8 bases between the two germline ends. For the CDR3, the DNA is TGTGCCAGCAGTGAATTTGCGAACACAGATACGCAGTATTTT. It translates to CASSEFANTDTQYF.

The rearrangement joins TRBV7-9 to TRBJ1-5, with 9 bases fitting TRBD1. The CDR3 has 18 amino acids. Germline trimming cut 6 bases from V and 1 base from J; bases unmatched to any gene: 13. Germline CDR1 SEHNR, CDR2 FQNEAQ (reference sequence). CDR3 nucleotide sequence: TGTGCCAGCAGTGGACCGGGACAGGGAAAGGGGAGCAATCAGCCCCAGCATTTT. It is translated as CASSGPGQGKGSNQPQHF.

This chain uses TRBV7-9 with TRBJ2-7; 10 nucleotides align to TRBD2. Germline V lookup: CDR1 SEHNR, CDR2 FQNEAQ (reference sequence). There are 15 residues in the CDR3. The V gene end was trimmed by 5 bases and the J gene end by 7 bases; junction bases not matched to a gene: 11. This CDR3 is CASSHGLAEILEQYF. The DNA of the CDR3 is TGTGCCAGCAGCCATGGACTAGCGGAGATTCTAGAGCAGTACTTC.

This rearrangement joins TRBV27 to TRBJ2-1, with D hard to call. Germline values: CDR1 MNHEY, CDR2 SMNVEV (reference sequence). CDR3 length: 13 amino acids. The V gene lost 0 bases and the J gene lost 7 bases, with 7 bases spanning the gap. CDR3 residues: CASSLSFWNEQFF. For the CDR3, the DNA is TGTGCCAGCAGTTTATCTTTTTGGAATGAGCAGTTCTTC.

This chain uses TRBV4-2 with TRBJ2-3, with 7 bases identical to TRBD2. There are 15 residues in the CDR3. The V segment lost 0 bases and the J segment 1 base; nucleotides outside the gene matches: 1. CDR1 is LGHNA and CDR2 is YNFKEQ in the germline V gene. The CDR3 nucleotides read TGTGCCAGCAGCCAAGATGGGGGGGGCACAGATACGCAGTATTTT. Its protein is CASSQDGGGTDTQYF.

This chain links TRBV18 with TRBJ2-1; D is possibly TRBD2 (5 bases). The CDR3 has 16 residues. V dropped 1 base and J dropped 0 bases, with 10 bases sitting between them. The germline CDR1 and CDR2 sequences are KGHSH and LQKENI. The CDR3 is CASSPLGEYSYNEQFF. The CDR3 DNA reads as TGTGCCAGCTCACCACTCGGGGAGTACTCCTACAATGAGCAGTTCTTC.

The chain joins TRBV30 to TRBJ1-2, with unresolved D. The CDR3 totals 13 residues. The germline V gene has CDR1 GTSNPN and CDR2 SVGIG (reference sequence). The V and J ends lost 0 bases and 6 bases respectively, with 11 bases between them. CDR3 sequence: CAWSVRESDGYTF. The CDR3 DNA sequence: TGTGCCTGGAGTGTACGGGAATCCGATGGCTACACCTTC.

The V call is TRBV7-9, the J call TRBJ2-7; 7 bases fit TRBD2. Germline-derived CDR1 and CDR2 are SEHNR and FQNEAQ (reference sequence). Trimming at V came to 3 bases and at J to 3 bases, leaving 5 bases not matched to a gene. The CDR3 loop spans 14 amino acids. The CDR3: CASSLPREDYEQYF. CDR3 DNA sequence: TGTGCCAGCAGCTTGCCCCGGGAGGACTACGAGCAGTACTTC.

CDR3 bases: TGTGCCAGCAGCTTTTCCCGGGACACCTACGAGCAGTACTTC. It is translated as CASSFSRDTYEQYF. The gene calls are TRBV5-6 and TRBJ2-7; a weak D match, TRBD1 (6 bases). Trimming cost V 2 bases and J 2 bases, with 11 bases left between them. The germline gives CDR1 SGHDT, CDR2 YYEEEE. The CDR3 is 14 amino acids.

In nucleotides, the CDR3 is TGTGCCAGCAGCTTCTTCCCCCCAGATACCGGGGAGCTGTTTTTT. Translation gives CASSFFPPDTGELFF. The chain joins TRBV11-2 to TRBJ2-2; D gene uncertain. The CDR3 is made up of 15 amino acids. V was pared by 3 bases and J by 5 bases, with 13 bases between. The germline CDR1 and CDR2 sequences are SGHAT and FQNNGV.

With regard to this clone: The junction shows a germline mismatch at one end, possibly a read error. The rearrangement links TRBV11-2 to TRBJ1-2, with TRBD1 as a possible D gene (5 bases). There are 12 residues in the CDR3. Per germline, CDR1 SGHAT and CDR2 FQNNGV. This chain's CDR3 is CASSLDSYGYTF. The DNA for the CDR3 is TGTGCCAGCAGCCTAGACAGCTATGGCTACACCTTC.

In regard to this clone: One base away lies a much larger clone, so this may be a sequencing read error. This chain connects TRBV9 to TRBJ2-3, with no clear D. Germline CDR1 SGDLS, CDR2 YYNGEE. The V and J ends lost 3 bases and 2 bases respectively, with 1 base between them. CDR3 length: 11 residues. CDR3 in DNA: TGTGCCAGCAGCGACACAGATACGCAGTATTTT. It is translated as CASSDTDTQYF. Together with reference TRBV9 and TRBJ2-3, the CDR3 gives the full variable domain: DSGVTQTPKHLITATGQRVTLRCSPRSGDLSVYWYQQSLDQGLQFLIQYYNGEERAKGNILERFSAQQFPDLHSELNLSSLELGDSALYFCASSDTDTQYFGPGTRLTVL.

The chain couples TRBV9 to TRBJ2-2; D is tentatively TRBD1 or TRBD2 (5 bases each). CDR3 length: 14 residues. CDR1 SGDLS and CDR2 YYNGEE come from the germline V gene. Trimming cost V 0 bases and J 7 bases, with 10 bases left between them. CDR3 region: CASSVGGINGELFF. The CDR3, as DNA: TGTGCCAGCAGCGTAGGGGGGATTAACGGGGAGCTGTTTTTT.

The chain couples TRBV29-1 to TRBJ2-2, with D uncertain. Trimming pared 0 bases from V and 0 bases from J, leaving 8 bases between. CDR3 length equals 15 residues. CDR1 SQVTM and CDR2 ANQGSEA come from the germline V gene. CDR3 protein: CSVEEGNPNTGELFF. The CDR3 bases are TGCAGCGTTGAAGAAGGCAACCCGAACACCGGGGAGCTGTTTTTT.

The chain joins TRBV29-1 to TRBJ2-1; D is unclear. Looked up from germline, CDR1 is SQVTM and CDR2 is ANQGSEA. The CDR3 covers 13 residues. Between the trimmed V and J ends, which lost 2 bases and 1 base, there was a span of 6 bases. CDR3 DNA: TGCAGCGTTGAAATCGCGTCCTACAATGAGCAGTTCTTC. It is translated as CSVEIASYNEQFF.

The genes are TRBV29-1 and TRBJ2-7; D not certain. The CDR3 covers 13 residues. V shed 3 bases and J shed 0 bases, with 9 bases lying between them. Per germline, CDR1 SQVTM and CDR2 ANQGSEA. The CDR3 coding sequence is TGCAGCGTTGACGGCAGGAGCTCCTACGAGCAGTACTTC. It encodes CSVDGRSSYEQYF.

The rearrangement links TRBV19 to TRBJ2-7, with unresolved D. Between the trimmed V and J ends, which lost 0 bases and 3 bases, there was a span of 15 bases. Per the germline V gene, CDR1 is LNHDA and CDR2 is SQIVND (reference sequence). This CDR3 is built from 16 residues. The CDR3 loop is CASSIEGGSLNYEQYF. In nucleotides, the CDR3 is TGTGCCAGTAGTATAGAGGGCGGCTCCCTGAACTACGAGCAGTACTTC.

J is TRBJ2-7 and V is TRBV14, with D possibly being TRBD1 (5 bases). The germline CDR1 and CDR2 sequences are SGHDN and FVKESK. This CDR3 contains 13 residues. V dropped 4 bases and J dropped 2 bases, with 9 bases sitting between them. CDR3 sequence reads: CASSLDSPYEQYF. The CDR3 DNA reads TGTGCCAGCAGCCTTGACAGTCCCTACGAGCAGTACTTC.

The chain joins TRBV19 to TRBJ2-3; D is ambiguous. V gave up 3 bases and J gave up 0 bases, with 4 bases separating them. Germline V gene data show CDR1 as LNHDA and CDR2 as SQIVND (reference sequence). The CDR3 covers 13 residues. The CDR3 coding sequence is TGTGCCAGTAGTATGTATAGCACAGATACGCAGTATTTT. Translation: CASSMYSTDTQYF.

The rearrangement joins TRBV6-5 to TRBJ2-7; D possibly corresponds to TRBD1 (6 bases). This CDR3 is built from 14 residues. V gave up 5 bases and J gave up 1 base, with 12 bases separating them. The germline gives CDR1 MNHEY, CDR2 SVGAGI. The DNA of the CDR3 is TGTGCCAGCAGTCACACAGGGAGATCCTACGAGCAGTACTTC. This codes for CASSHTGRSYEQYF.

The CDR3 coding sequence is TGTGCCAGCAGTTACGGTTCGGGAGATACGCAGTATTTT. It translates to CASSYGSGDTQYF. The chain joins TRBV6-6 to TRBJ2-3; D remains ambiguous. Between the trimmed V and J ends, which lost 2 bases and 5 bases, there was a span of 8 bases. The CDR3 runs 13 residues. In germline, CDR1 is MNHNY, CDR2 SVGAGI (reference sequence).

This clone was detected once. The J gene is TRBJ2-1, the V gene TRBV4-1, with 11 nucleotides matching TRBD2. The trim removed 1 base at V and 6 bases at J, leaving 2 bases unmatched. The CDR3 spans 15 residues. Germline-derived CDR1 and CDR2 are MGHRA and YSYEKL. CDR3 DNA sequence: TGCGCCAGCAGCCAAGTAGCGGGAGGGATCAATGAGCAGTTCTTC. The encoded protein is CASSQVAGGINEQFF.

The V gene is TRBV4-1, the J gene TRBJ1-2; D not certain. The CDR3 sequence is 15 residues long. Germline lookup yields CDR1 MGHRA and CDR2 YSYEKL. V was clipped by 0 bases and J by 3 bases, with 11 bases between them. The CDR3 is CASSQDPGVDYGYTF. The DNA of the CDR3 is TGCGCCAGCAGCCAAGACCCCGGGGTGGACTATGGCTACACCTTC.

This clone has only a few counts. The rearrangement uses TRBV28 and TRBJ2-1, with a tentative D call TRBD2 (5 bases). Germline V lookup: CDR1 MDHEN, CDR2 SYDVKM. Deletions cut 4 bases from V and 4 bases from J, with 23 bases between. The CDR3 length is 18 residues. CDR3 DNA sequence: TGTGCCAGCAGTTCTAGGCCCCAGCGGAGATCGGATTACAATGAGCAGTTCTTC. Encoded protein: CASSSRPQRRSDYNEQFF.